The 28 T cell receptor beta chains in this list originate from one sample, sequenced in a study of control samples from healthy donors and cancer patients. TCRdb keeps only in-frame clones here, not all; method: immunoSEQ multiplex PCR. The sample lists approximately 150,000 clones; about 95% were seen once. The sequenced sample was PBMCs. The receptors come from a man in his sixties with colorectal cancer.

V and J are TRBV5-1 and TRBJ1-1; D unresolved. CDR1 SGHRS and CDR2 YFSETQ come from the germline V gene. V lost 7 bases to trimming and J lost 3 bases, with 19 bases between them. This CDR3 region has 15 residues. CDR3 nucleotides: TGCGCCAGCGGGTTGGCAGATACCCTAGACACTGAAGCTTTCTTT. Amino acids: CASGLADTLDTEAFF. The variable domain in full, with the rest retrieved from reference TRBV5-1 and TRBJ1-1, is KAGVTQTPRYLIKTRGQQVTLSCSPISGHRSVSWYQQTPGQGLQFLFEYFSETQRNKGNFPGRFSGRQFSNSRSEMNVSTLELGDSALYLCASGLADTLDTEAFFGQGTRLTVV.

The V and J genes are TRBV5-1 and TRBJ2-5; D may be TRBD1 or TRBD2 (6 bases each). The germline gives CDR1 SGHRS, CDR2 YFSETQ. This CDR3 is built from 15 residues. Trimming took off 0 bases at V and 4 bases at J, with 13 bases between the two ends. The CDR3 DNA is TGCGCCAGCAGCTTGGCCGAGGGGGAGGCAGAGACCCAGTACTTC. Protein sequence: CASSLAEGEAETQYF.

The V gene is TRBV4-3, the J gene TRBJ1-1; 7 bases align to TRBD1. J lost 0 bases, V lost 0 bases, and 7 bases had no gene match. This CDR3 comprises 17 residues. The V gene's germline CDR1 is LGHNA and CDR2 YSLEER. The CDR3, as DNA: TGCGCCAGCAGCCAAGATACAGCCGGGACAGTGAACACTGAAGCTTTCTTT. Amino acid sequence: CASSQDTAGTVNTEAFF.

V is TRBV12-3 or TRBV12-4 and J is TRBJ2-5; the D call may be TRBD1 or TRBD2 (5 bases each). The CDR3 has 13 amino acids. Trimming removed 3 bases at V and 5 bases at J, with 10 bases between. The CDR3 coding sequence is TGTGCCAGCAGTTTCCGGGACCGGGAGACCCAGTACTTC. This codes for CASSFRDRETQYF.

V usage is TRBV5-1 and J usage is TRBJ2-5; no definite D call. CDR1 and CDR2 from the germline V gene are SGHRS and YFSETQ. The CDR3 extends over 15 amino acids. V was shortened by 0 bases and J by 5 bases, with 14 bases between the two germline ends. In DNA form, the CDR3 reads TGCGCCAGCAGCTTGGCCGCTGGTGTGGGGGAGACCCAGTACTTC. It specifies CASSLAAGVGETQYF.

J is TRBJ1-1 and V is TRBV5-4, with 9 positions matching TRBD1. The germline V gene encodes CDR1 SGHNT and CDR2 YYREEE (reference sequence). The CDR3 totals 15 residues. Losses at the gene ends were 4 bases for V and 7 bases for J; bases not matched to a gene: 11. The CDR3, as DNA: TGTGCCAGCAGCAAATCGGGACAGGGCTACCATGAAGCTTTCTTT. Translation gives CASSKSGQGYHEAFF.

This CDR3 is CASSESGAGKETQYF. Written as DNA, the CDR3 is TGTGCCAGCAGTGAATCGGGGGCGGGGAAAGAGACCCAGTACTTC. The chain joins TRBV25-1 to TRBJ2-5, with D perhaps given as TRBD1 or TRBD2 (6 bases each). Trimming pared 1 base from V and 3 bases from J, leaving 12 bases between. This CDR3 spans 15 amino acids. Germline-derived CDR1 and CDR2 are MGHDK and SYGVNS.

The genes are TRBV14 and TRBJ2-3; D is unclear. Deletions cut 0 bases from V and 7 bases from J, with 11 bases between. The CDR3 contains 14 residues. Germline CDR1 and CDR2: SGHDN and FVKESK. The CDR3 DNA follows: TGTGCCAGCAGCCAAGACGCTAGGAGTTATACGCAGTATTTT. Its protein is CASSQDARSYTQYF. The variable domain in full, with the rest retrieved from reference TRBV14 and TRBJ2-3, is EAGVTQFPSHSVIEKGQTVTLRCDPISGHDNLYWYRRVMGKEIKFLLHFVKESKQDESGMPNNRFLAERTGGTYSTLKVQPAELEDSGVYFCASSQDARSYTQYFGPGTRLTVL.

This chain connects TRBV7-2 to TRBJ2-3; no reliable D call. CDR1 and CDR2 (germline): SGHTA, FQGNSA. The CDR3 spans 14 residues. Trimming removed 7 bases from V and 0 bases from J, with 11 bases in between. For the CDR3, the DNA is TGTGCCAGCACTTTCTCCCTTAGCACAGATACGCAGTATTTT. Amino acids: CASTFSLSTDTQYF.

J is TRBJ2-5 and V is TRBV10-3, with a possible D match to TRBD2 (6 bases). The V and J ends lost 0 bases and 4 bases respectively, with 15 bases between them. This CDR3 spans 16 amino acids. Germline lookup yields CDR1 ENHRY and CDR2 SYGVKD. CDR3: CAISESVRRGGETQYF. CDR3 DNA: TGTGCCATCAGTGAGTCAGTGCGGCGGGGTGGAGAGACCCAGTACTTC.

This chain's CDR3 is CASSLRGVGDSPLHF. The CDR3 region has the DNA TGCGCCAGCAGCTTGAGAGGGGTCGGTGATTCACCCCTCCACTTT. This chain joins TRBV5-1 and TRBJ1-6; perhaps TRBD1 as D (5 bases). CDR1 and CDR2 from the germline V gene are SGHRS and YFSETQ. The CDR3 has 15 residues. Trimming pared 1 base from V and 8 bases from J, leaving 13 bases between. The complete variable domain, with remaining parts taken from reference TRBV5-1 and TRBJ1-6, reads KAGVTQTPRYLIKTRGQQVTLSCSPISGHRSVSWYQQTPGQGLQFLFEYFSETQRNKGNFPGRFSGRQFSNSRSEMNVSTLELGDSALYLCASSLRGVGDSPLHFGNGTRLTVT.

The gene calls are TRBV12-3 or TRBV12-4 and TRBJ2-7, with TRBD1 as a possible D gene (6 bases). V lost 8 bases and J 6 bases, leaving 17 bases between the germline ends. There are 13 residues in the CDR3. CDR3 region: CASQEQGQAEQYF. For the CDR3, the DNA is TGTGCCAGCCAAGAGCAGGGACAAGCCGAGCAGTACTTC.

The chain recombines TRBV19 with TRBJ1-1, with 8 bases matching TRBD1. This CDR3 has 14 residues. Germline values: CDR1 LNHDA, CDR2 SQIVND (reference sequence). With 5 bases clipped from V and 5 bases from J, the junction kept 7 bases outside the gene matches. The chain's CDR3 is CASSGGRGRTEAFF. CDR3 in DNA: TGTGCCAGTAGTGGCGGCAGGGGGCGGACTGAAGCTTTCTTT.

As regards this clone: Other DNA sequences of this sample code for an identical CDR3. The genes are TRBV5-1 and TRBJ2-3; 7 nucleotides align to TRBD1. Trimming took 3 bases from V and 1 from J; bases not matched to a gene: 2. The CDR3 is 14 amino acids. The V gene's germline CDR1 is SGHRS and CDR2 YFSETQ. The CDR3 here is CASSSGQGTDTQYF. The CDR3 DNA reads TGCGCCAGCAGCTCTGGACAGGGCACAGATACGCAGTATTTT.

The CDR3 coding sequence is TGTGCCAGCAGCGCTTTACCGAGCTCCTACAATGAGCAGTTCTTC. It translates to CASSALPSSYNEQFF. The chain carries TRBV7-2 and TRBJ2-1; D uncertain. Germline lookup yields CDR1 SGHTA and CDR2 FQGNSA. This CDR3 region has 15 residues. V was trimmed by 5 bases and J by 0 bases, leaving 11 bases between them.

The chain recombines TRBV4-3 with TRBJ2-7; D is undetermined. Trimming removed 4 bases from V and 7 bases from J, with 8 bases in between. Per the germline V gene, CDR1 is LGHNA and CDR2 is YSLEER. This CDR3 contains 11 residues. The CDR3, as DNA: TGCGCCAGCAGCCCCCCAGGAGAGCAGTACTTC. Residues: CASSPPGEQYF.

The chain uses TRBV4-3 and TRBJ2-1; 9 bases are shared with TRBD1. The V segment lost 0 bases and the J segment 8 bases; nucleotides outside the gene matches: 14. The CDR3 consists of 18 residues. Germline V gives CDR1 LGHNA, CDR2 YSLEER. CDR3 in DNA: TGCGCCAGCAGCCAAGATCATATTCGGGACAGGGTTCGGGATGAGCAGTTCTTC. Its protein product is CASSQDHIRDRVRDEQFF.

The chain is built from TRBV6-5 and TRBJ2-7; D call uncertain. Looked up from germline, CDR1 is MNHEY and CDR2 is SVGAGI. V shed 6 bases and J shed 4 bases, with 10 bases lying between them. The CDR3 sequence is 12 residues long. DNA for the CDR3: TGTGCCAGCAGGGACGATCGGTACGAGCAGTACTTC. Translated: CASRDDRYEQYF.

The rearrangement links TRBV24-1 to TRBJ1-5; the D is unclear. This CDR3 has 14 amino acids. Germline loops: CDR1 KGHDR, CDR2 SFDVKD. Trimming took off 2 bases at V and 0 bases at J, with 4 bases between the two ends. The chain's CDR3 is CATSDSNSNQPQHF. DNA for the CDR3: TGTGCCACCAGTGATTCCAATAGCAATCAGCCCCAGCATTTT.

A note on this clone: The conserved phenylalanine or tryptophan is not found at the CDR3 terminus, so this likely reflects a read error. It is unclear where the CDR3 begins or ends on the DNA, so no DNA is shown, and the CDR3 is as TCRdb lists it. This chain connects TRBV30 to TRBJ2-3; TRBD2, the table's D call, lacks a check against the DNA. Germline V gene data show CDR1 as GTSNPN and CDR2 as SVGIG (reference sequence). The CDR3 is 13 residues long, counting both termini. CDR3 sequence reads: CAWRGLAGGQGGL.

The chain employs TRBV19 and TRBJ1-4; D uncertain. This CDR3 region has 15 residues. Germline CDR1 and CDR2: LNHDA and SQIVND (reference sequence). With 5 bases removed from V and 5 bases from J, the gap between germline ends came to 15 bases. The CDR3 spells CASSPSQSPNEKLFF. The CDR3 nucleotides read TGTGCCAGTAGTCCATCCCAGAGTCCGAATGAAAAACTGTTTTTT.

This chain uses TRBV5-4 with TRBJ2-3; weak D call: TRBD2 (5 bases). The length of the CDR3 is 14 residues. Trimming took off 4 bases at V and 1 base at J, with 10 bases between the two ends. CDR1 is SGHNT and CDR2 is YYREEE in the germline V gene (reference sequence). The CDR3 loop is CASSRESRTDTQYF. The CDR3 nucleotides read TGTGCCAGCAGCCGGGAAAGCCGCACAGATACGCAGTATTTT.

V gene TRBV5-4 combines with J gene TRBJ1-1; D ambiguous. This CDR3 is built from 14 residues. Trimming removed 0 bases at V and 4 bases at J, with 10 bases between. Germline V gene lookup returns CDR1 SGHNT and CDR2 YYREEE (reference sequence). CDR3 sequence (DNA): TGTGCCAGCAGCTTGGCTGGGAGGAGCACTGAAGCTTTCTTT. Encoded protein: CASSLAGRSTEAFF.

CDR3: CASSSSGTANYGYTF. In nucleotides, the CDR3 is TGTGCCAGCAGTTCATCCGGGACAGCTAACTATGGCTACACCTTC. The gene calls are TRBV27 and TRBJ1-2, with 7 bases fitting TRBD1. V was pared by 4 bases and J by 0 bases, with 5 bases of the junction left unmatched. Germline CDR1 MNHEY, CDR2 SMNVEV (reference sequence). The CDR3 loop spans 15 amino acids.

The chain employs TRBV7-2 and TRBJ2-2; 9 nucleotides agree with TRBD1. Germline lookup yields CDR1 SGHTA and CDR2 FQGNSA. With 5 bases clipped from V and 5 bases from J, the junction kept 9 bases outside the gene matches. The CDR3 spans 16 residues. CDR3 nucleotide sequence: TGTGCCAGCAGCCGCGTATCCGGGACAGGGACCGGGGAGCTGTTTTTT. It yields the protein CASSRVSGTGTGELFF.

This chain joins TRBV5-6 and TRBJ1-1; 8 bases line up with TRBD1. The CDR3 is 15 amino acids. With V trimmed by 0 bases and J by 3 bases, 4 bases remained unmatched. Germline lookup yields CDR1 SGHDT and CDR2 YYEEEE. The DNA for the CDR3 is TGTGCCAGCAGCTTGGCGGGCAGGGGGCACACTGAAGCTTTCTTT. Amino acid sequence: CASSLAGRGHTEAFF.

The chain employs TRBV30 and TRBJ1-3; D ambiguous. Germline V CDR1 and CDR2: GTSNPN, SVGIG (reference sequence). Trimming took off 0 bases at V and 0 bases at J, with 18 bases between the two ends. The CDR3 length is 18 residues. The CDR3 spells CAWSVQKFLGSSGNTIYF. The CDR3 DNA reads as TGTGCCTGGAGTGTACAAAAGTTTTTGGGGAGCTCTGGAAACACCATATATTTT.

The gene calls are TRBV19 and TRBJ1-1, with D possibly being TRBD1 (5 bases). The germline gives CDR1 LNHDA, CDR2 SQIVND (reference sequence). This CDR3 is built from 14 residues. The V and J ends lost 3 bases and 4 bases respectively, with 12 bases between them. The CDR3 region is CASSIMGLSTEAFF. The CDR3 DNA reads TGTGCCAGTAGTATTATGGGGCTAAGCACTGAAGCTTTCTTT.